The 14 T cell receptor beta chains below all came from one sample that was sequenced in a study of cytomegalovirus exposure and HLA in healthy donors (dated by TCRdb to 2017 to 2019). Receptors were amplified or captured by the immunoSEQ multiplex PCR assay. TCRdb obtained this table from immuneACCESS and retained in-frame rearrangements with V and J assigned. These tables miss some clones; where compared with another copy, unresolved V genes account for less than half of the shortfall, and the remainder is unexplained. The sample profile shows around 91,000 clones; approximately 93% of them were found once. The ten largest clones take up around 1.2% of the sample. What was sequenced was PBMCs. The receptors here all came from a woman aged 30 to 39 in good health and CMV-seropositive.

The gene calls are TRBV5-1 and TRBJ1-5; 9 positions agree with TRBD1. The V gene end was trimmed by 2 bases and the J gene end by 6 bases; junction bases not matched to a gene: 6. CDR3 length: 15 residues. Germline CDR1 is SGHRS and CDR2 is YFSETQ. CDR3 in amino acids: CASSLETGGRQPQHF. The CDR3 DNA sequence: TGCGCCAGCAGCTTAGAAACAGGGGGCCGTCAGCCCCAGCATTTT. Full variable domain (remainder filled in from reference TRBV5-1 and TRBJ1-5): KAGVTQTPRYLIKTRGQQVTLSCSPISGHRSVSWYQQTPGQGLQFLFEYFSETQRNKGNFPGRFSGRQFSNSRSEMNVSTLELGDSALYLCASSLETGGRQPQHFGDGTRLSIL.

The DNA for the CDR3 is TGTGCCACCCAGCGGGTTTCAACCGGCGCTGAAGCTTTCTTT. Protein sequence: CATQRVSTGAEAFF. The chain has TRBV15 and TRBJ1-1; D is unresolved. The CDR3 has 14 amino acids. Germline V CDR1 and CDR2: LNHNV, YYDKDF (reference sequence). Trimming removed 8 bases at V and 6 bases at J, with 19 bases between.

The chain is built from TRBV9 and TRBJ2-3, with 9 nucleotides matching TRBD1. CDR1 and CDR2 from the germline V gene are SGDLS and YYNGEE. V was pared by 0 bases and J by 4 bases, with 6 bases of the junction left unmatched. This CDR3 is 16 amino acids long. The CDR3 sequence: CASSVVGTGIPDTQYF. CDR3 sequence (DNA): TGTGCCAGCAGCGTAGTGGGGACAGGGATACCAGATACGCAGTATTTT.

The chain couples TRBV4-3 to TRBJ1-1; the D is unclear. The V gene's germline CDR1 is LGHNA and CDR2 YSLEER. V was pared by 1 base and J by 0 bases, with 6 bases between. CDR3 length: 14 residues. DNA for the CDR3: TGCGCCAGCAGCCAAGTACACGTGAACACTGAAGCTTTCTTT. It yields the protein CASSQVHVNTEAFF.

The chain recombines TRBV11-2 with TRBJ1-1; perhaps TRBD1 as D (5 bases). Germline loops: CDR1 SGHAT, CDR2 FQNNGV. Trimming pared 5 bases from V and 5 bases from J, leaving 12 bases between. This CDR3 region has 13 residues. For the CDR3, the DNA is TGTGCCAGCAGCCTCAGGGCTCCTACTGAAGCTTTCTTT. Translating gives CASSLRAPTEAFF.

The rearrangement joins TRBV28 to TRBJ1-1; D remains ambiguous. CDR1 and CDR2 from the germline V gene are MDHEN and SYDVKM. Trimming cost V 6 bases and J 0 bases, with 17 bases left between them. There are 16 residues in the CDR3. The CDR3 is CASRPPGSLMNTEAFF. CDR3 sequence (DNA): TGTGCCAGCAGGCCCCCCGGGTCGCTAATGAACACTGAAGCTTTCTTT.

The chain couples TRBV7-8 to TRBJ2-1, with 8 bases fitting TRBD2. CDR1 and CDR2 from the germline V gene are SGHVS and FQNEAQ. The V and J ends lost 1 base and 4 bases, in that order; junction bases with no gene match: 6. The length of the CDR3 is 16 residues. The DNA of the CDR3 is TGTGCCAGCAGCTTAGACTCGGGAGGGCTATACAATGAGCAGTTCTTC. This gives the protein CASSLDSGGLYNEQFF.

This clone was found once. The chain couples TRBV27 to TRBJ2-1, with TRBD2 matching over 7 bases. This CDR3 has 14 amino acids. CDR1 and CDR2 from the germline V gene are MNHEY and SMNVEV (reference sequence). The trim removed 6 bases at V and 6 bases at J, leaving 8 bases unmatched. The CDR3 here is CASSLRGGGNEQFF. CDR3 nucleotide sequence: TGTGCCAGCAGCCTACGTGGGGGGGGCAATGAGCAGTTCTTC.

V usage is TRBV28 and J usage is TRBJ1-1, with 7 bases matching TRBD1. The CDR3 is 15 amino acids. The V gene end was trimmed by 7 bases and the J gene end by 5 bases; junction bases not matched to a gene: 13. The germline V gene encodes CDR1 MDHEN and CDR2 SYDVKM. The CDR3 sequence: CASTTRRGLGTEAFF. CDR3 bases: TGTGCCAGCACCACTAGGAGGGGGCTAGGGACTGAAGCTTTCTTT.

The chain carries TRBV7-3 and TRBJ2-7; the D gene is possibly TRBD1 (5 bases). CDR1 and CDR2 from the germline V gene are SGHTA and FQGTGA. The CDR3 spans 14 residues. V shed 1 base and J shed 1 base, with 8 bases lying between them. CDR3 nucleotides: TGTGCCAGCAGCTTAATTCGGACATCCTACGAGCAGTACTTC. It specifies CASSLIRTSYEQYF.

The gene calls are TRBV6-8 and TRBJ2-1; 12 bases line up with TRBD2. The CDR3 totals 16 residues. Trimming took 6 bases from V and 3 from J; bases not matched to a gene: 6. CDR1 is MNHGY and CDR2 is SAAAGT in the germline V gene. CDR3 nucleotide sequence: TGTGCCAGCAGCCAGACTAGCGGGAGAGTCTACAATGAGCAGTTCTTC. It specifies CASSQTSGRVYNEQFF.

The CDR3 DNA sequence: TGTGCCTGGACGGTAGCGGGAGGGCGGGGTGACACCGGGGAGCTGTTTTTT. It specifies CAWTVAGGRGDTGELFF. The chain joins TRBV30 to TRBJ2-2; the match to TRBD2 covers 11 bases. The V segment lost 4 bases and the J segment 3 bases; nucleotides outside the gene matches: 10. CDR1 is GTSNPN, CDR2 SVGIG, per germline (reference sequence). This CDR3 is 17 amino acids long. The full variable domain, completed using reference TRBV30 and TRBJ2-2, is SQTIHQWPATLVQPVGSPLSLECTVEGTSNPNLYWYRQAAGRGLQLLFYSVGIGQISSEVPQNLSASRPQDRQFILSSKKLLLSDSGFYLCAWTVAGGRGDTGELFFGEGSRLTVL.

The rearrangement links TRBV30 to TRBJ1-4, with D tentatively TRBD1 (5 bases). CDR3 size: 14 residues. Per germline, CDR1 GTSNPN and CDR2 SVGIG (reference sequence). The V end was cut by 3 bases, the J end by 3 bases, with 11 bases between. The CDR3 loop reads CAWSGGRANEKLFF. CDR3 in DNA: TGTGCCTGGAGCGGGGGGAGGGCTAATGAAAAACTGTTTTTT.

This sequence joins TRBV28 and TRBJ2-2; 8 bases are shared with TRBD2. The V gene end was trimmed by 1 base and the J gene end by 5 bases; junction bases not matched to a gene: 6. This CDR3 has 16 amino acids. Germline assignment: CDR1 MDHEN and CDR2 SYDVKM. The CDR3 is CASSLSGPSGTGELFF. The CDR3 region has the DNA TGTGCCAGCAGTTTATCTGGTCCTAGCGGGACCGGGGAGCTGTTTTTT.